These T cell receptor beta chains were read from a single sample in a study of cytomegalovirus exposure and HLA in healthy donors. Data came from immunoSEQ multiplex PCR; TCRdb stores just in-frame clones and leaves some out. Of about 190,000 clones in the sample, 75% to 80% are singletons; the top ten hold roughly 6%. The sequenced sample was PBMCs. The source is a woman in her 30s in good health and CMV-seropositive. The conserved cysteine and the conserved F or W are not part of the CDR3 here.

cdr3_length	v_call	j_call	cdr3_aa
14	TRBV27	TRBJ2-7	ASRPSGRTLSYEQY
12	TRBV6-5	TRBJ2-5	ASQTSGSLETQY
14	TRBV7-9	TRBJ1-3	ASSNRDRGAGNTIY
11	TRBV9	TRBJ1-1	ASSPSPPGEAF
12	TRBV5-4	TRBJ2-5	ASSYRGAEGTQY
15	TRBV7-9	TRBJ1-2	SSSLYPIQGANYGYT
12	TRBV2	TRBJ1-1	ASYAGTLNTEAF
12	TRBV6-4	TRBJ1-2	ASSPGHSNYGYT
14	TRBV5-5	TRBJ1-2	ASSFLPGGTNYGYT
13	TRBV5-4	TRBJ1-2	ASSPSGQGRYGYT
13	TRBV4-3	TRBJ1-1	ASSQQGNLNTEAF
11	TRBV28	TRBJ1-2	AGLPQGAGGYT
12	TRBV5-1	TRBJ1-1	ASSLQGRVTEAF
14	TRBV11-2	TRBJ2-5	ASSRTYGLLGETQY
12	TRBV5-6	TRBJ1-2	ASSRGDRLYGYT
12	TRBV19	TRBJ1-2	ASSRGDSLYGYT
9	TRBV29-1	TRBJ2-7	SLRNREKQY
14	TRBV14	TRBJ1-6	ASSPREALQNSPLH
11	TRBV6-6	TRBJ2-2	ASQRLNTGELF
11	TRBV2	TRBJ1-2	ASSEFAGYGYT
11	TRBV9	TRBJ1-2	ASSLTANYGYT
15	TRBV18	TRBJ2-3	ASSPLRSGGTTDTQY
10	TRBV25-1	TRBJ1-3	ASSRAGNTIY
13	TRBV7-9	TRBJ1-3	ASSSDRGPGNTIY
14	TRBV5-6	TRBJ2-5	ASSLLKDRFKETQY
14	TRBV9	TRBJ2-5	ASSERGLAGIETQY
13	TRBV5-6	TRBJ2-7	ASSSRVVTSNEQY
12	TRBV28	TRBJ2-5	ASSIARGKETQY
6	TRBV7-9	TRBJ1-2	ASTLYT
13	TRBV10-3	TRBJ2-1	AISGGLAEYNEQF
10	TRBV6-6	TRBJ1-2	ASTAGGLSYT
12	TRBV5-4	TRBJ2-7	ASSDRTPIGEQY
12	TRBV9	TRBJ2-1	ASSQTGIGNEQF
14	TRBV27	TRBJ1-3	ASSLSGWGGGNTIY
13	TRBV6-5	TRBJ2-6	ASSITGDGANVLT
13	TRBV21-1	TRBJ2-1	ASFRLAGAGNEQF
10	TRBV27	TRBJ1-1	ASISWNTEAF
17	TRBV15	TRBJ2-3	ATSSGLSAYSGSGDTQY
14	TRBV27	TRBJ2-1	ASSLRETTRENEQF
14	TRBV4-3	TRBJ2-3	ASSHTPTGNTDTQY
14	TRBV7-9	TRBJ1-2	ASSPQGVATTYGYT
12	TRBV7-2	TRBJ1-5	ASSWTGANQPQH
12	TRBV2	TRBJ1-4	AGGWGRRNEKLF
10	TRBV6-5	TRBJ2-1	ASSYGLREQF
14	TRBV16	TRBJ2-2	ASSKTSSRRTGELF
11	TRBV6-6	TRBJ2-7	ASTNGVRDEQY
12	TRBV7-6	TRBJ2-3	ASSGAGITDTQY
11	TRBV2	TRBJ1-2	ASSEPGNYGYT
12	TRBV6-5	TRBJ1-1	ASSEWDMNTEAF
11	TRBV11-3	TRBJ1-1	ASSFDLNTEAF